This T cell receptor beta chain originates from a study of siplizumab effects on memory and regulatory T cells. The assay was immunoSEQ multiplex PCR, and TCRdb's table has in-frame clones only and misses some. The sample records about 120,000 clones, around 94% being singletons. Germline lookup yields CDR1 LGHNT and CDR2 FRNRAP. V trimming: 6 bases; J trimming: 0 bases; junction bases outside the gene matches: 5. The CDR3 runs to 16 residues. The TCR comes from a human donor in good health. Sequenced: non-Treg CD4+ T cells sorted from blood. The chain has TRBV12-5 and TRBJ2-1, with 10 bases lining up with TRBD1. CDR3 region: CASGPGQGVSYNEQFF. The CDR3 bases are TGTGCTAGTGGACCCGGACAGGGGGTCTCCTACAATGAGCAGTTCTTC.